What follows are 3 T cell receptor beta chains derived from one specimen sequenced in a study of radiation and T cells in renal cell carcinoma. Some clones are missing from TCRdb's copy, which holds only in-frame ones; the method was immunoSEQ multiplex PCR. Seen here are about 49,000 clones, about 80% observed once, and the top ten hold 30% to 35%. Indicated time point: baseline pretreatment blood. Described treatment: 15 Gy SBRT to primary tumor, nephrectomy 4 weeks later. The source material was blood, sampled from a patient whose treatment included radiotherapy and nephrectomy. These receptors were obtained from a woman in her seventies with renal cell carcinoma.

V is TRBV9 and J is TRBJ2-7; D gene unclear. The CDR3 length is 14 residues. V was trimmed by 0 bases and J by 1 base, leaving 8 bases between them. Germline-derived CDR1 and CDR2 are SGDLS and YYNGEE. For the CDR3, the DNA is TGTGCCAGCAGCGTAGAGCCCATTTCCTACGAGCAGTACTTC. Translating it yields CASSVEPISYEQYF.

Only a few counts were recorded for this clone. The V call is TRBV9, the J call TRBJ2-1; D unresolved. This CDR3 is 15 amino acids long. CDR1 and CDR2 from the germline V gene are SGDLS and YYNGEE. V was cut by 0 bases and J by 2 bases, with 9 bases left in between. Written as DNA, the CDR3 is TGTGCCAGCAGCGTAGAAGAAGAAACCTACAATGAGCAGTTCTTC. Protein product: CASSVEEETYNEQFF.

The chain uses TRBV7-2 and TRBJ2-3, with D perhaps TRBD2 (5 bases). Germline V gene lookup returns CDR1 SGHTA and CDR2 FQGNSA. This CDR3 contains 15 residues. The V end lost 4 bases, the J end lost 3 bases, and 14 bases lay between the germline ends. In nucleotides, the CDR3 is TGTGCCAGCAGCTACCTAGCTTCCCCAACAGATACGCAGTATTTT. This gives the protein CASSYLASPTDTQYF.